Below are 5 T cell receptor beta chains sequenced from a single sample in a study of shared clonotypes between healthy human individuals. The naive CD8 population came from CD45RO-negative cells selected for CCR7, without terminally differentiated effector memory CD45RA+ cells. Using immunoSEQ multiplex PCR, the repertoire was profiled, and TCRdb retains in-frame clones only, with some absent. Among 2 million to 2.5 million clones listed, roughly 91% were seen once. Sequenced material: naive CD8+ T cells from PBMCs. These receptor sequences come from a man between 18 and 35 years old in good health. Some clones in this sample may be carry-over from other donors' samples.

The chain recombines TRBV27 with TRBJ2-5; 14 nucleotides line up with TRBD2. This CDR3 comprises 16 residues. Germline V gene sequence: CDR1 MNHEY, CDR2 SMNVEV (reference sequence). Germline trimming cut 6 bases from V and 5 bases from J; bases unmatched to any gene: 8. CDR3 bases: TGTGCCAGCAGCGTCGGACTAGCGGGAGGTTGGGAGACCCAGTACTTC. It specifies CASSVGLAGGWETQYF.

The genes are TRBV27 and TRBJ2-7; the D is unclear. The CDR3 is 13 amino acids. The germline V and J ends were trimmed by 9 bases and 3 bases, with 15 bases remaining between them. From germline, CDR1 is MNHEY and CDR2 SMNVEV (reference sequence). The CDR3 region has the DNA TGTGCCAGTCGCGTTAACGCCAACTACGAGCAGTACTTC. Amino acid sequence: CASRVNANYEQYF.

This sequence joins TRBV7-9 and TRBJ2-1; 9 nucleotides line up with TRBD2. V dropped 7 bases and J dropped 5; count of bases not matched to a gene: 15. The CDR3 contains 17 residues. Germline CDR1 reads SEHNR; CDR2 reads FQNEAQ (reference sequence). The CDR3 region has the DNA TGTGCCAGCATGGGGCCCCTAGGTAGCGGGAGTAACAATGAGCAGTTCTTC. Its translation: CASMGPLGSGSNNEQFF.

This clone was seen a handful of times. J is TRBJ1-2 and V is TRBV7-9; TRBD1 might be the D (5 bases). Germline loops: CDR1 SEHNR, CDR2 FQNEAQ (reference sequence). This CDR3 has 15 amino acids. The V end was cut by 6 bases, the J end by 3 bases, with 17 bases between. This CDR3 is CASSRRDPGYYGYTF. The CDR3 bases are TGTGCCAGCAGTCGACGGGACCCCGGCTACTATGGCTACACCTTC.

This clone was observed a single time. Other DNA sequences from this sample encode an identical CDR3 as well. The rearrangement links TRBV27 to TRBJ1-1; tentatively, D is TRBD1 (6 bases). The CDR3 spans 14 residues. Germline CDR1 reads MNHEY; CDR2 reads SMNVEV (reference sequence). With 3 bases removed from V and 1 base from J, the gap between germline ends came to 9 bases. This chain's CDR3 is CASSFGGANTEAFF. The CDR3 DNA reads TGTGCCAGCAGTTTCGGGGGCGCGAACACTGAAGCTTTCTTT.